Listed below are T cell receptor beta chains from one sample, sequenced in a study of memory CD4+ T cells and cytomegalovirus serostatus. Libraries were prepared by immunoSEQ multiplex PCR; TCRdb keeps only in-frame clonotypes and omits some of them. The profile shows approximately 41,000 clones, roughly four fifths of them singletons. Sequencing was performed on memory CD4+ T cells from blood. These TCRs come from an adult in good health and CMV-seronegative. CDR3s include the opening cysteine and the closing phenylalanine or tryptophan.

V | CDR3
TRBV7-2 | CASSGGGETQYF
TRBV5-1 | CASSLEGHIVQETQYF
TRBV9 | CASSVAPLGGAETAYEQYF
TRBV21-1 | CASSRVGTSRSYEQYF
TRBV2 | CASTGAPPGEQYF
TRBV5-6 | CASKLNPLSYNEQFF
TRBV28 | CASSLFSWTSKGIQYF
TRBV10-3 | CAIRPSGNTGELFF
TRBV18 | CASSLRGENIQYF
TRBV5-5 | CASSRPWTENTEAFF
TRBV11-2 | CASSPMTLQETQYF
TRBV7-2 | CASSLQLYTEAFF
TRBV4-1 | CASSQPPGDTQYF